Reported below is one T cell receptor (beta chain). Its antigen is as yet unknown. The data derive from a study of CD8 T cells in ankylosing spondylitis. The study, taken as a whole, reports: In ankylosing spondylitis patients, matched synovial fluid reportedly showed significant enrichment of disease-linked clones. Clones linked to the disease showed a CD8+ phenotype. They occurred at relatively low frequencies in peripheral blood.

TCR beta libraries were made by quantitative 5'-RACE with molecular barcodes. Each CDR3 protein gets one entry after TCRdb re-called the 5' RACE reads with MiXCR. The table lists about 250,000 distinct CDR3 sequences, 15% to 20% of them singletons. The source is a male donor with ankylosing spondylitis or in good health (not recorded which). The sequenced sample consisted of blood, either unsorted or a sorted T cell fraction (not recorded which).

The CDR3 reads CASSGAPGQGARELFF. DNA for the CDR3: TGCGCCAGCAGTGGAGCCCCAGGACAGGGGGCCAGGGAGCTGTTTTTT. This rearrangement joins TRBV10-1 to TRBJ2-2, with TRBD1 matching 11 bases. The CDR3 contains 16 residues. Germline CDR1 reads WNHNN; CDR2 reads SYGVQD (reference sequence). V shed 4 bases, J shed 9 bases, and the junction held 10 bases outside the gene matches.